Below are 2 T cell receptor beta chains sequenced from a single sample in a study of T cells after yellow fever vaccination. MiXCR, applied by TCRdb to the 5' RACE reads, yields one record per CDR3 protein. The data show 120,000 or so distinct CDR3 sequences, approximately 16% seen once. The sample here was CD8+ T cells sorted from PBMCs, taken 5 days after the yellow fever booster vaccination. These receptor sequences come from a young man who received the YFV17D yellow fever vaccine.

The genes are TRBV10-3 and TRBJ1-1; no firm D call. CDR3 length equals 15 residues. Germline V gives CDR1 ENHRY, CDR2 SYGVKD. The germline V and J ends were trimmed by 11 bases and 1 base, with 20 bases remaining between them. CDR3 DNA: TGTGCCTCCAAGGGCGTCGGCGGGGAGAACACTGAAGCTTTCTTT. Its translation is CASKGVGGENTEAFF.

This chain joins TRBV20-1 and TRBJ2-3; no firm D call. Between the trimmed V and J ends, which lost 6 bases and 5 bases, there was a span of 15 bases. This CDR3 is 13 amino acids long. Germline CDR1 and CDR2: DFQATT and SNEGSKA (reference sequence). As DNA, the CDR3 is TGCAGTGCCCCCCAGTCGCGTGGAGATACGCAGTATTTT. Translation gives CSAPQSRGDTQYF.